A selection of T cell receptor beta chains follows, all from one sample in a study of cytomegalovirus exposure and HLA in healthy donors. TCRdb's copy holds only in-frame clones and misses some; the assay was immunoSEQ multiplex PCR. Of 150,000 to 200,000 clones in the sample, about 81% were seen once. The sequenced material came from PBMCs. These receptors originate from a woman in her twenties or thirties in good health and CMV-seronegative. The CDR3 runs from the conserved cysteine through the conserved F or W. A D gene is named only where the DNA matches it firmly. Rows may omit the clone size; those that give it use once, few, many or a size class.

D: TRBD1
size: -
J: TRBJ2-7
V: TRBV5-1
CDR3: CASSSGDSTYEQYF
DNA: TGCGCCAGCAGCTCAGGGGACAGTACCTACGAGCAGTACTTC

D: -
size: -
J: TRBJ2-7
V: TRBV10-3
CDR3: CAISAQGGGSYEQYF
DNA: TGTGCCATCAGTGCCCAAGGGGGGGGTTCCTACGAGCAGTACTTC

D: -
size: few
J: TRBJ1-6
V: TRBV14
CDR3: CASSQLNSPLHF
DNA: TGTGCCAGCAGCCAACTCAATTCACCCCTCCACTTT

D: TRBD1
size: -
J: TRBJ2-2
V: TRBV2
CDR3: CASSQGVTGELFF
DNA: TGTGCCAGCAGCCAGGGGGTCACCGGGGAGCTGTTTTTT

D: TRBD2
size: once
J: TRBJ2-5
V: TRBV5-1
CDR3: CASSGLAGELQETQYF
DNA: TGCGCCAGCAGTGGACTAGCGGGAGAGCTCCAAGAGACCCAGTACTTC

D: -
size: -
J: TRBJ1-3
V: TRBV30
CDR3: CAWSLSAGTGNTIYF
DNA: TGTGCCTGGAGCCTCTCGGCAGGGACTGGAAACACCATATATTTT

D: -
size: -
J: TRBJ1-2
V: TRBV27
CDR3: CASSSGLGRRQYGYTF
DNA: TGTGCCAGCAGTTCGGGACTTGGACGTAGACAGTATGGCTACACCTTC

D: -
size: -
J: TRBJ2-1
V: TRBV14
CDR3: CASSQGFAGEQFF
DNA: TGTGCCAGCAGCCAAGGGTTTGCCGGTGAGCAGTTCTTC

D: TRBD1
size: -
J: TRBJ2-5
V: TRBV5-1
CDR3: CASSSTGAETQYF
DNA: TGCGCCAGCAGTTCCACAGGGGCAGAGACCCAGTACTTC

D: -
size: -
J: TRBJ1-3
V: TRBV6-5
CDR3: CASSYGSQGAGNTIYF
DNA: TGTGCCAGCAGTTATGGGTCACAGGGAGCTGGAAACACCATATATTTT

D: -
size: -
J: TRBJ2-2
V: TRBV5-1
CDR3: CASKPTNTGELFF
DNA: TGCGCCAGCAAGCCAACGAACACCGGGGAGCTGTTTTTT

D: -
size: -
J: TRBJ1-5
V: TRBV28
CDR3: CASSYTGNQPQHF
DNA: TGTGCCAGCAGTTACACAGGGAATCAGCCCCAGCATTTT

D: TRBD1
size: -
J: TRBJ1-2
V: TRBV28
CDR3: CASSSQGYGYTF
DNA: TGTGCCAGCAGCTCACAGGGGTATGGCTACACCTTC

D: -
size: -
J: TRBJ1-2
V: TRBV4-2
CDR3: CASSHDTGGYTF
DNA: TGTGCCAGCAGCCATGACACCGGCGGCTACACCTTC

D: TRBD2
size: few
J: TRBJ2-7
V: TRBV2
CDR3: CASASGRALEQYF
DNA: TGTGCCAGCGCTAGCGGGAGGGCCCTAGAGCAGTACTTC

D: -
size: -
J: TRBJ2-7
V: TRBV5-4
CDR3: CASSSARAIGGEQYF
DNA: TGTGCCAGCAGCTCGGCCCGGGCGATTGGAGGAGAGCAGTACTTC

D: TRBD1
size: -
J: TRBJ1-6
V: TRBV7-2
CDR3: CASSYNRGYDYNSPLHF
DNA: TGTGCCAGCAGCTACAACAGGGGGTACGATTATAATTCACCCCTCCACTTT

D: -
size: -
J: TRBJ1-1
V: TRBV7-9
CDR3: CASSLASRNTEAFF
DNA: TGTGCCAGCAGCTTAGCGAGCCGGAACACTGAAGCTTTCTTT

D: TRBD1
size: -
J: TRBJ1-6
V: TRBV6-1
CDR3: CASSLDRGRSPLHF
DNA: TGTGCCAGCAGTCTAGACAGGGGCCGCTCACCCCTCCACTTT

D: -
size: -
J: TRBJ2-2
V: TRBV6-5
CDR3: CASSYLQGNTGELFF
DNA: TGTGCCAGCAGTTATCTACAGGGAAACACCGGGGAGCTGTTTTTT

D: -
size: -
J: TRBJ2-2
V: TRBV5-1
CDR3: CASSPYHGDFSTGELFF
DNA: TGCGCCAGCAGCCCGTACCACGGGGACTTTAGCACCGGGGAGCTGTTTTTT

D: TRBD1
size: -
J: TRBJ2-7
V: TRBV5-6
CDR3: CASSWVPGTGSRAYEQYF
DNA: TGTGCCAGCAGCTGGGTACCCGGGACAGGGAGTAGGGCCTACGAGCAGTACTTC

D: TRBD2
size: -
J: TRBJ2-7
V: TRBV18
CDR3: CASSPTLAGDEQYF
DNA: TGTGCCAGCTCACCAACGCTAGCGGGAGACGAGCAGTACTTC

D: -
size: few
J: TRBJ1-2
V: TRBV5-1
CDR3: CASSLVGAPGGSNYGYTF
DNA: TGCGCCAGCAGCTTGGTCGGGGCTCCGGGAGGATCTAACTATGGCTACACCTTC